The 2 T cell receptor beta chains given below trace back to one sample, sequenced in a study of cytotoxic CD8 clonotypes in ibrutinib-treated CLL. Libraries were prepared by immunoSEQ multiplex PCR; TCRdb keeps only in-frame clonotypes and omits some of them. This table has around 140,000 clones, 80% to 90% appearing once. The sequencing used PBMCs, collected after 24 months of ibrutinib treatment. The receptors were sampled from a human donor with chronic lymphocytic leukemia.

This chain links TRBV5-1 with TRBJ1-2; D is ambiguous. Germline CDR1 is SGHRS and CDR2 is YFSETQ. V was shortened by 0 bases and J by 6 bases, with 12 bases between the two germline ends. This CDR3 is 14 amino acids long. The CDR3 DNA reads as TGCGCCAGCAGCTTGGGAGGTCAGAATAATGGCTACACCTTC. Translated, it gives CASSLGGQNNGYTF.

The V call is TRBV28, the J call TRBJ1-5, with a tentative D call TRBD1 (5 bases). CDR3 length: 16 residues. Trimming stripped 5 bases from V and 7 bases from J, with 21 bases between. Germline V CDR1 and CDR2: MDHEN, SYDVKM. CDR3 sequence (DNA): TGTGCCAGCAGTCCCCCTAGCTCTGGGGGTGGACAGCCCCAGCATTTT. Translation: CASSPPSSGGGQPQHF.